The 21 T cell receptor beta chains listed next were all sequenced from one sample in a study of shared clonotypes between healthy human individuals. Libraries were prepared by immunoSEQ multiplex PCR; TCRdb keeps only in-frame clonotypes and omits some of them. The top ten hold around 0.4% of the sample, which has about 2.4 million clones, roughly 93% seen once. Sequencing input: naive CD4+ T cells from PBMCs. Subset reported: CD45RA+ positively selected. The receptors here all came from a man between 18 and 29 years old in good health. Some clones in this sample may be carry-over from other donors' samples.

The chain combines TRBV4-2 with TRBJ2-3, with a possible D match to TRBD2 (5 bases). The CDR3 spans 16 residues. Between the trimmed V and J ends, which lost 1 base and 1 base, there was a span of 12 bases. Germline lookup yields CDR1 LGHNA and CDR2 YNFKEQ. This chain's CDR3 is CASSQGEEARTDTQYF. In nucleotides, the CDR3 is TGTGCCAGCAGCCAAGGCGAGGAGGCGCGCACAGATACGCAGTATTTT.

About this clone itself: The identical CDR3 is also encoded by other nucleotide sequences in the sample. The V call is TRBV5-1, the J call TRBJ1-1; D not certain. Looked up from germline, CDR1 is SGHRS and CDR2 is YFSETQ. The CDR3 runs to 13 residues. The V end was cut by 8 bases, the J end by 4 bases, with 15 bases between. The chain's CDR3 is CASSQEGGTEAFF. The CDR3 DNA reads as TGCGCCAGTTCTCAAGAGGGAGGCACTGAAGCTTTCTTT.

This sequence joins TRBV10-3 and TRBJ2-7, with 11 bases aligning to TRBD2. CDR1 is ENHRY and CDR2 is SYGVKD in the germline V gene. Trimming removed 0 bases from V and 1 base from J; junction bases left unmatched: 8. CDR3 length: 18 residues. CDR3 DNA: TGTGCCATCAGTGAGTCGTGGCTAGCGGGAGGTAATTCCTACGAGCAGTACTTC. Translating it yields CAISESWLAGGNSYEQYF.

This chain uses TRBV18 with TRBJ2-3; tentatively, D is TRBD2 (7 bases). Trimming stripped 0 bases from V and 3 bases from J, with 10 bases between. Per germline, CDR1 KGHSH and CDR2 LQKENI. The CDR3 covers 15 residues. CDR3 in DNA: TGTGCCAGCTCACCACCGGGAGGGGGGACAGATACGCAGTATTTT. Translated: CASSPPGGGTDTQYF. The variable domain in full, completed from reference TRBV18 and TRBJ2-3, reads NAGVMQNPRHLVRRRGQEARLRCSPMKGHSHVYWYRQLPEEGLKFMVYLQKENIIDESGMPKERFSAEFPKEGPSILRIQQVVRGDSAAYFCASSPPGGGTDTQYFGPGTRLTVL.

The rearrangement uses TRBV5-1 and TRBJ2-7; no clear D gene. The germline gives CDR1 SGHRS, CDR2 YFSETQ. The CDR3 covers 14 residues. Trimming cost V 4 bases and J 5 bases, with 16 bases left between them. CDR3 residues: CASSGNMVVDEQYF. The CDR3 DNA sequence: TGCGCCAGCAGCGGGAATATGGTGGTTGACGAGCAGTACTTC.

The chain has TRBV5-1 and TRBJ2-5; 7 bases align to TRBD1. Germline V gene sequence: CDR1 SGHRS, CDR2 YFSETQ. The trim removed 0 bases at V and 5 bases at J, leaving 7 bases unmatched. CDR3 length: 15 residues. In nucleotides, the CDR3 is TGCGCCAGCAGCTTGGCGACAGGGTTCGGCGAGACCCAGTACTTC. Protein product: CASSLATGFGETQYF.

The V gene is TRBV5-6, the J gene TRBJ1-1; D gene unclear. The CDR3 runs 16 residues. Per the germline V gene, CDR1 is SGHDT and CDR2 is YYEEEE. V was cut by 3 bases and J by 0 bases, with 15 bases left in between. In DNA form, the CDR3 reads TGTGCCAGCAGCTCCCAGGACCGCCCCATGAACACTGAAGCTTTCTTT. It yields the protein CASSSQDRPMNTEAFF.

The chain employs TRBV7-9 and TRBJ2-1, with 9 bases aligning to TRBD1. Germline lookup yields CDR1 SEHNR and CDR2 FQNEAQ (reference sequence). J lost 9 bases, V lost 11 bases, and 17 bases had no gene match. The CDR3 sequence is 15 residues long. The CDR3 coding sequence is TGTGCCGCAGACGAGGGGGACAGGGCGTATGTTGAGCAGTTCTTC. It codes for CAADEGDRAYVEQFF.

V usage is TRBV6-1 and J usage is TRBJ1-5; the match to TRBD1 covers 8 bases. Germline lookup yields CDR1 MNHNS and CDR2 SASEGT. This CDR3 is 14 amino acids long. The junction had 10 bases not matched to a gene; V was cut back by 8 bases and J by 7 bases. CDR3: CASRNGAGGQPQHF. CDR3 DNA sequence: TGTGCCAGCCGTAACGGGGCAGGGGGCCAGCCCCAGCATTTT.

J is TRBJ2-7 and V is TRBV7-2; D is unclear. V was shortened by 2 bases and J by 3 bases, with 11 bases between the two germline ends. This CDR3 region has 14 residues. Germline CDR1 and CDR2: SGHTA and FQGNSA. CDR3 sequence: CASSLLVRDYEQYF. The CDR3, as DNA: TGTGCCAGCAGCTTACTTGTCAGAGACTACGAGCAGTACTTC. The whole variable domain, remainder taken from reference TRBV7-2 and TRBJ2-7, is GAGVSQSPSNKVTEKGKDVELRCDPISGHTALYWYRQSLGQGLEFLIYFQGNSAPDKSGLPSDRFSAERTGGSVSTLTIQRTQQEDSAVYLCASSLLVRDYEQYFGPGTRLTVT.

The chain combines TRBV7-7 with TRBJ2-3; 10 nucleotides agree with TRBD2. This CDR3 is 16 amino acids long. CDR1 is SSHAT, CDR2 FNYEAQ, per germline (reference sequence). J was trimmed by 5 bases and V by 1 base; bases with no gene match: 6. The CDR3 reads CASSLGLAGVGDTQYF. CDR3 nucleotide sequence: TGTGCCAGCAGCTTAGGTCTAGCGGGAGTGGGAGATACGCAGTATTTT.

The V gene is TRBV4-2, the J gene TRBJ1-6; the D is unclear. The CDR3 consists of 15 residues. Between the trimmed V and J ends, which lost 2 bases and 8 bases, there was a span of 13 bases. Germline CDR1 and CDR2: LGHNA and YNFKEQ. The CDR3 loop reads CASSQLIVRDSPLHF. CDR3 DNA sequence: TGTGCCAGCAGCCAACTTATCGTGAGGGATTCACCCCTCCACTTT.

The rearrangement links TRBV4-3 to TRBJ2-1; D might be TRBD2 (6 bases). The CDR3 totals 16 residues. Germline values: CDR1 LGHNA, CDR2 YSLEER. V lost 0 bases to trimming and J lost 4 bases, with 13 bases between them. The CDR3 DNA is TGCGCCAGCAGCCAAGAGGGAGGTTTCGGGTACAATGAGCAGTTCTTC. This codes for CASSQEGGFGYNEQFF.

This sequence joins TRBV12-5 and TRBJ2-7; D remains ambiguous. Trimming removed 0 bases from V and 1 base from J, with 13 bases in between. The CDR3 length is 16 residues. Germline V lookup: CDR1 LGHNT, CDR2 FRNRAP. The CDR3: CASGLVQLGPSYEQYF. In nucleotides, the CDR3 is TGTGCTAGTGGTTTGGTACAGCTTGGGCCTTCCTACGAGCAGTACTTC. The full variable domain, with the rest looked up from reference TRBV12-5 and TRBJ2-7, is DARVTQTPRHKVTEMGQEVTMRCQPILGHNTVFWYRQTMMQGLELLAYFRNRAPLDDSGMPKDRFSAEMPDATLATLKIQPSEPRDSAVYFCASGLVQLGPSYEQYFGPGTRLTVT.

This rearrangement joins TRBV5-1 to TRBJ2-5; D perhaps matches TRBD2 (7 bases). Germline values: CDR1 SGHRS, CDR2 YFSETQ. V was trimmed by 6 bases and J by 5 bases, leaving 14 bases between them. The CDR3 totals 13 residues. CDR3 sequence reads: CASNLGGGETQYF. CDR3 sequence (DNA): TGCGCCAGCAACCTCGGCGGGGGCGAGACCCAGTACTTC.

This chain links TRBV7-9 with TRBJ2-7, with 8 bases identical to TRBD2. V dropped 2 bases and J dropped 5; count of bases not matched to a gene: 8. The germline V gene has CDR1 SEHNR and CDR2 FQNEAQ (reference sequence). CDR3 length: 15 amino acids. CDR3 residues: CASSLQRERSHEQYF. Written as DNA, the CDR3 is TGTGCCAGCAGCTTACAGCGGGAGAGGTCCCACGAGCAGTACTTC.

The CDR3 region has the DNA TGTGCCAGCAGTGCCCGCGTCGGTGGCAGGGACCACACTGAAGCTTTCTTT. Its protein is CASSARVGGRDHTEAFF. The V gene is TRBV6-1, the J gene TRBJ1-1, with D perhaps matching TRBD1 (5 bases). Germline loops: CDR1 MNHNS, CDR2 SASEGT. There are 17 residues in the CDR3. V gave up 4 bases and J gave up 3 bases, with 21 bases separating them.

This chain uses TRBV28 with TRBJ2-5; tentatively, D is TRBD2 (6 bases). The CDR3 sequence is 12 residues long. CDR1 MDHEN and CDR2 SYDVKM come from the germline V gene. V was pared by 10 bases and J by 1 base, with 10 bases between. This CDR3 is CATEGFQETQYF. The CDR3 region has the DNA TGTGCCACGGAGGGATTCCAAGAGACCCAGTACTTC. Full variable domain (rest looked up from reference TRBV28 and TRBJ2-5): DVKVTQSSRYLVKRTGEKVFLECVQDMDHENMFWYRQDPGLGLRLIYFSYDVKMKEKGDIPEGYSVSREKKERFSLILESASTNQTSMYLCATEGFQETQYFGPGTRLLVL.

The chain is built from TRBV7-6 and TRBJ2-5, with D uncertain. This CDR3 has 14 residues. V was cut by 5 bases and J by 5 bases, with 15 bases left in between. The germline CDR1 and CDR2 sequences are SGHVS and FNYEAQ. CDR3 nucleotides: TGTGCCAGCAGCAAAAATTGGTGGGCGGAGACCCAGTACTTC. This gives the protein CASSKNWWAETQYF.

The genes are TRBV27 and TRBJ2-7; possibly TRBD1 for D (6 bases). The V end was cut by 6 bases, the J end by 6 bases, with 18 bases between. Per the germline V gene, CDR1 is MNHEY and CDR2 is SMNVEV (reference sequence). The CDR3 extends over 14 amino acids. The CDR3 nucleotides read TGTGCCAGCAGCTCTGGGCAGGGGAAGGCCGAGCAGTACTTC. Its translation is CASSSGQGKAEQYF.

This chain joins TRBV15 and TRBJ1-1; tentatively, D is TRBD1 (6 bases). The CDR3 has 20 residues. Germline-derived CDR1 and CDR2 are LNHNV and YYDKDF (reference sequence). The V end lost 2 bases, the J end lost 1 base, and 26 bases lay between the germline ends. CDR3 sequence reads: CATSRPHGPGASIGNTEAFF. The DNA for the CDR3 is TGTGCCACCAGCAGACCTCACGGACCAGGGGCCAGCATTGGGAACACTGAAGCTTTCTTT.